This record concerns one TCR beta chain sequence. This clone's antigen is unknown. No much larger clonotype is one base removed from it; base qualities were not supplied. The immunoSEQ Assay, a bias-controlled multiplex PCR, was used to amplify TCRbeta CDR3 regions from genomic DNA. The study's own analysis went as follows. Nucleated cell counts per sample were estimated from amplification of reference gene primers within the assay. To quantify the absolute abundance of each unique TCRbeta CDR3 rearrangement, sequence reads were collapsed and filtered. For each sample, productive Simpson clonality was calculated as the square root of Simpson's diversity index over productive rearrangements. Entries here come from immuneACCESS through TCRdb and include only in-frame sequences with V and J called. Some clones fail to appear in such tables; in the studies checked, an unresolved V gene covers under half of the shortfall, and the cause of the remainder is unknown. Clone size and the V and J calls come from that table; the DNA yielded D and trimming. This sample has around 360,000 clones in its table, and around 87% of those were observed once. Together, the top ten hold about 9.4% of the sample.

The sample originates from a study of blood T cell repertoires in COVID-19 (dated by TCRdb to the early 2020s). Broadly, across the study: Samples covering the acute and convalescent phases of COVID-19 were provided by collaborators in the United States, Italy and Spain. Sample metadata almost always included a de-identified subject ID, COVID-19 status, age in years and sex. Deeply sampled blood TCRbeta repertoires from subjects exposed to, actively infected with, or recovered from COVID-19 were included in the dataset. Where HLA class I and class II types were available, the types were taken from metadata supplied by the sample provider, not from assay-based typing. The prospective study material was composed of cDNA or gDNA derived from T cells, B-cell-depleted T cells, or PBMCs. The samples were drawn from the first 160 participants of the ongoing ImmuneRACE study and from 950 to 1,500 subjects provided by 6 global collaborators. The repertoires were released in a freely available public database intended as a resource for research on the immune response to SARS-CoV-2. What the study reported, not specific to this receptor: Clinical and demographic metadata were provided uncurated, with the amount varying by source and participant.

One collaborating source in Seattle enrolled patients during active infection and followed them longitudinally through the course of disease. Each collaborating institution followed its own protocols to collect whole blood in K2EDTA tubes. Collaborator samples were shipped for TCRbeta analysis as frozen whole blood, isolated PBMCs, or DNA extracted from either sample type. This receptor was identified in a woman aged 30 to 39 with COVID-19, enrolled during active disease. Sequencing input: peripheral blood.

CDR3 protein: CASSLGRSRTSHEQYF. The sequenced DNA: TGCGCCAGCAGCTTGGGTAGATCGAGGACATCCCACGAGCAGTACTTC. In this chain, TRBV5-1 is recombined with TRBJ2-7; a weak D assignment points to TRBD1 (5 bases agree). A distance of 18 bases separates the germline ends of V and J, which lose 0 bases and 5 bases respectively. CDR1 and CDR2 are read off the germline V gene as SGHRS and YFSETQ. The CDR3 spans 16 residues, from the cysteine through the phenylalanine. Here the CDR3 DNA is all that survives: 48 bases in frame from base 1. With the portions outside the CDR3 filled from the reference TRBV5-1 and TRBJ2-7 genes, the complete variable region becomes KAGVTQTPRYLIKTRGQQVTLSCSPISGHRSVSWYQQTPGQGLQFLFEYFSETQRNKGNFPGRFSGRQFSNSRSEMNVSTLELGDSALYLCASSLGRSRTSHEQYFGPGTRLTVT.